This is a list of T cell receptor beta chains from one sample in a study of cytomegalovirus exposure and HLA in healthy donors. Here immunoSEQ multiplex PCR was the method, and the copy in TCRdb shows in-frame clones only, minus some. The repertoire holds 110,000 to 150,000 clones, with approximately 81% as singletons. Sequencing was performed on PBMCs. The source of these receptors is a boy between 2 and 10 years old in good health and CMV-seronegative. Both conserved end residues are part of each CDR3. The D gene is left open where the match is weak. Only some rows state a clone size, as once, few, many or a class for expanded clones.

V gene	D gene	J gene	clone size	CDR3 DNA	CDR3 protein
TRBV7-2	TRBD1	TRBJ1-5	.	TGTGCCAGCAGCCGGCGACAGGGCTGGAATCAGCCCCAGCATTTT	CASSRRQGWNQPQHF
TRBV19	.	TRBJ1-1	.	TGTGCCAGTAGTATTATTGCCGGGACACCCAGGACTAACACTGAAGCTTTCTTT	CASSIIAGTPRTNTEAFF
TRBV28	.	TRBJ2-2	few	TGTGCCAGCAGTTCGAAAACCGGGGGTGCCGGGGAGCTGTTTTTT	CASSSKTGGAGELFF
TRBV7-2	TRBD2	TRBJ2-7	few	TGTGCCAGCAGCTCCACCCTGACTAGCGGGTCCCCTAATAAGTACTTC	CASSSTLTSGSPNKYF
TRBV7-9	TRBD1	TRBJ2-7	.	TGTGCCAGCAGCCCCAGCCAACAGGGGGCAGGGTCCTACGAGCAGTACTTC	CASSPSQQGAGSYEQYF
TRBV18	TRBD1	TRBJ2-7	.	TGTGCCAGCCACACGGGACAGGGGGCGCGGGAGCAGTACTTC	CASHTGQGAREQYF
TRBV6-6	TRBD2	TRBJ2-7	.	TGTGCCAGCAGTCGTAGCGGGAGACAATCCGAGCAGTACTTC	CASSRSGRQSEQYF
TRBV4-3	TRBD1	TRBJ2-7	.	TGCGCCAGCAGCCAAGTCTCGGGACAGGTAACCTACGAGCAGTACTTC	CASSQVSGQVTYEQYF
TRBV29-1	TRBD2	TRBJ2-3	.	TGCAGCGTGCTCCTAGGGAGCGGGGGGAAAACTAGCACAGATACGCAGTATTTT	CSVLLGSGGKTSTDTQYF
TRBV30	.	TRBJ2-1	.	TGTGCCTGGAGTGATCCCCCAGTCGAGCAGTTCTTC	CAWSDPPVEQFF
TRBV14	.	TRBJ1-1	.	TGTGCCACCAGAGCCCCGGGGGACACTGAAGCTTTCTTT	CATRAPGDTEAFF
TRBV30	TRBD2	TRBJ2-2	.	TGTGCCTGGAGGCGGGGGGCCGTGGGGGAGCTGTTTTTT	CAWRRGAVGELFF
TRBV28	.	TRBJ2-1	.	TGTGCCAGCAGTTTAGCCCCCCCCGGGGATGGTGAGCAGTTCTTC	CASSLAPPGDGEQFF
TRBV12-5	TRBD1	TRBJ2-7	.	TGTGCTAGTGGGCCACTACAGGGGAAATACTACGAGCAGTACTTC	CASGPLQGKYYEQYF
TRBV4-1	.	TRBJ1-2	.	TGCGCCAGCAGCCCAAGGGGCCGAGGACAGTCAAACTATGGCTACACCTTC	CASSPRGRGQSNYGYTF
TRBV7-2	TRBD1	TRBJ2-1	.	TGTGCCAGCAGCCGGACAGGGGGCAATGAGCAGTTCTTC	CASSRTGGNEQFF
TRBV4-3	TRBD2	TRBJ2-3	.	TGCGCCAGCAGCCAAGAACCAGCGGGAGGGTTTTTTATCGGCACAGATACGCAGTATTTT	CASSQEPAGGFFIGTDTQYF
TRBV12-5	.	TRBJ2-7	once	TGTGCTAGTGGTTTGGAGACAGGTCTCGAGCAGTACTTC	CASGLETGLEQYF
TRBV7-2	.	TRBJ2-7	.	TGTGCCAGCAGCTACGACAGGCTCTCCTACGAGCAGTACTTC	CASSYDRLSYEQYF
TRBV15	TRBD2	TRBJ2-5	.	TGTGCCACGGGAGGGAGCCAGTACCAAGAGACCCAGTACTTC	CATGGSQYQETQYF
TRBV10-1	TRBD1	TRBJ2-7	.	TGCGCCAGCGGGACAGCTAACTCCTACGAGCAGTACTTC	CASGTANSYEQYF
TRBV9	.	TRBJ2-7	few	TGTGCCAGCAGCGTAGAAAGCGGATTTCCCCCTTCCGAGCAGTACTTC	CASSVESGFPPSEQYF
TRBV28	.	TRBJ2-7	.	TGTGCCAGCAGTTTCCCAGGGCGCCTCACCTACGAGCAGTACTTC	CASSFPGRLTYEQYF
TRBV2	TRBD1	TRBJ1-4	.	TGTGCCAGCTTAAGGGACAGGGCTAATGAAAAACTGTTTTTT	CASLRDRANEKLFF
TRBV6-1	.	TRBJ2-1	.	TGTGCCAGCAGTGAGGGACTTTACAATGAGCAGTTCTTC	CASSEGLYNEQFF
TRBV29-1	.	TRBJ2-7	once	TGCAGCGTTGGGACAGCAACCCCAGGGGCCAGGTACGAGCAGTACTTC	CSVGTATPGARYEQYF
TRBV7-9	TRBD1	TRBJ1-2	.	TGTGCCAGCACCCCTACAGGGGAGGACTATGGCTACACCTTC	CASTPTGEDYGYTF
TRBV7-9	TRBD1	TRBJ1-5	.	TGTGCCAGCAGCAACCCAGGGGGCGAACAGCCCCAGCATTTT	CASSNPGGEQPQHF
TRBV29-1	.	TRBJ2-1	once	TGCAGCGTTGATTCCCGGGAGAGGGTCAATGAGCAGTTCTTC	CSVDSRERVNEQFF
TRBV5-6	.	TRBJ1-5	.	TGTGCCAGCAGCTTGGCCTCCCAGGGATTTCAGCCCCAGCATTTT	CASSLASQGFQPQHF
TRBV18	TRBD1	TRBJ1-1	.	TGTGCCAGCTCATCTGACAGGGCGACTGAAGCTTTCTTT	CASSSDRATEAFF
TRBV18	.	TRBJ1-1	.	TGTGCCAGCTCACCATCCAGGGTTTTATTTGCCTCGGGCACTGAAGCTTTCTTT	CASSPSRVLFASGTEAFF
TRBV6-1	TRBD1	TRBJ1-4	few	TGTGCCAGCAGTGAAGCGGACGGGACAGGCGAAGAAAAACTGTTTTTT	CASSEADGTGEEKLFF
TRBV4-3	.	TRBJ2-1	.	TGCGCCAGCAGCCAAGGTGTTAATCGTTACAATGAGCAGTTCTTC	CASSQGVNRYNEQFF
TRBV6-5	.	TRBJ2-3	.	TGTGCCAGCAGTAAGGCGGGACCCCCAGATACGCAGTATTTT	CASSKAGPPDTQYF
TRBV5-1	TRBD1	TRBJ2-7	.	TGCGCCAGCAGCCGCCCGGGACAGGGAACCTACGAGCAGTACTTC	CASSRPGQGTYEQYF
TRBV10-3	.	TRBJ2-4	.	TGTGCCATCAGTGACCAGGGGAGTGTGGTCAAAAACATTCAGTACTTC	CAISDQGSVVKNIQYF
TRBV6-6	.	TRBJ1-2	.	TGTGCCAGCAGTTTGGGCCTCTATGGCTACACCTTC	CASSLGLYGYTF
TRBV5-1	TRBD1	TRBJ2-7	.	TGCGCCAGCAGCTCCGGGACAGGGATCTACGAGCAGTACTTC	CASSSGTGIYEQYF
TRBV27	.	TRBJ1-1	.	TGTGCCAGCAGTAGGGGGAGCGCAGGGCTGGCAAACACTGAAGCTTTCTTT	CASSRGSAGLANTEAFF
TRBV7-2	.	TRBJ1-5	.	TGTGCCAGCAGCTTAGCGATTATATGGGGCCCACATAGCAATCAGCCCCAGCATTTT	CASSLAIIWGPHSNQPQHF
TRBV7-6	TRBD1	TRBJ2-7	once	TGTGCCAGCAGCTTGGACAGGAACCGCGGCTTCTACGAGCAGTACTTC	CASSLDRNRGFYEQYF
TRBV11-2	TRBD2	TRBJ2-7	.	TGTGCCAGCAGCCGGAGCGGGAGGGCCTACGAGCAGTACTTC	CASSRSGRAYEQYF
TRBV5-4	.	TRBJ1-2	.	TGTGCCAGCAGCCACAAAGCGGCCCAGAACTATGGCTACACCTTC	CASSHKAAQNYGYTF
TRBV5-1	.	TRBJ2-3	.	TGCGCCAGCTCCCCAAGGGGGAGCACAGATACGCAGTATTTT	CASSPRGSTDTQYF
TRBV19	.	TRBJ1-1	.	TGTGCCAGTAGTATGAGTCTTCGTGTGCCGGGAGACACTGAAGCTTTCTTT	CASSMSLRVPGDTEAFF
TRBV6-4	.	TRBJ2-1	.	TGTGCCAGCAGTGACAGCGGCGGGGCTGGCAATGAGCAGTTCTTC	CASSDSGGAGNEQFF
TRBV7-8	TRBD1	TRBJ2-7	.	TGTGCCAGCAGCCCCTTCCAGGGGCAGGGGGCTTCCTACGAGCAGTACTTC	CASSPFQGQGASYEQYF
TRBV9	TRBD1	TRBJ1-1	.	TGTGCCAGCAGCGTAGCAGGGGGGAACACTGAAGCTTTCTTT	CASSVAGGNTEAFF